Given below is one TCR beta chain in context. Its cognate antigen is unknown. The data were taken from a study of cytomegalovirus exposure and HLA in healthy donors. While the first cohort had fewer than 850 subjects, the donors belonged to the separate validation cohort of roughly 120 subjects. Assay: immunoSEQ multiplex PCR; the TCRdb copy retains only in-frame clones and omits some. The sample consists of roughly 190,000 clones, 86% of them appearing once. CDR1 SGHRS and CDR2 YFSETQ come from the germline V gene. The CDR3 covers 15 residues. V lost 1 base to trimming and J lost 2 bases, with 12 bases between them. Study findings and constraints: The majority of TCR sequences were rare, yet some public TCRs appeared in many donors.

V usage is TRBV5-1 and J usage is TRBJ1-2; the D gene is possibly TRBD1 (6 bases). This clonotype originated in a woman in her late teens or twenties in good health and CMV-seronegative. Sequencing input: PBMCs. The CDR3 DNA is TGCGCCAGCAGCTTGTCGGGGGGCATCAACTATGGCTACACCTTC. It encodes CASSLSGGINYGYTF.